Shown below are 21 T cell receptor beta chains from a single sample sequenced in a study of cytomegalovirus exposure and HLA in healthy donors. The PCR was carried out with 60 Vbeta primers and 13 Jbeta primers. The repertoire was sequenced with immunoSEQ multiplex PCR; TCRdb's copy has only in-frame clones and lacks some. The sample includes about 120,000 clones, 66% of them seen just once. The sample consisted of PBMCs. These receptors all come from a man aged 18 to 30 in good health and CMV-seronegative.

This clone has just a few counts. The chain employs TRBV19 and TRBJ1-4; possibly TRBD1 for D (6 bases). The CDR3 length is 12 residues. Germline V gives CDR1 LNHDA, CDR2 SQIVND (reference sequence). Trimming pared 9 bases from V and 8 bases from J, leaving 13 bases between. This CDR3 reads CARDSQNEKLFF. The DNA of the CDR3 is TGTGCCAGGGACAGCCAGAACGAAAAACTGTTTTTT.

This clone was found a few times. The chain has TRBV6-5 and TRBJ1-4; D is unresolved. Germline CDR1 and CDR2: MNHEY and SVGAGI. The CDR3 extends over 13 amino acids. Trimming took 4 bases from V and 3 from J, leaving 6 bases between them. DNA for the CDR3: TGTGCCAGCAGTTTCAGGCCTAATGAAAAACTGTTTTTT. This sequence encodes CASSFRPNEKLFF.

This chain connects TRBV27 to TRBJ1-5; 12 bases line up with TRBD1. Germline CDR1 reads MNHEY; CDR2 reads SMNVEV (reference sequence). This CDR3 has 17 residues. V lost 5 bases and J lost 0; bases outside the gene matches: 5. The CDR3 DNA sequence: TGTGCCAGCAGTAGGGACAGGGGGCGGGATAGCAATCAGCCCCAGCATTTT. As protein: CASSRDRGRDSNQPQHF.

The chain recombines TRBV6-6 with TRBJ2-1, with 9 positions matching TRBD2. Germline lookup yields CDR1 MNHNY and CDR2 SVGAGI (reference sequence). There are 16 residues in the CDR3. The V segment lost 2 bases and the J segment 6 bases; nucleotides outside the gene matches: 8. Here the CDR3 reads CASSYRGGAISNEQFF. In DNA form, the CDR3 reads TGTGCCAGCAGTTACCGCGGGGGGGCCATATCCAATGAGCAGTTCTTC.

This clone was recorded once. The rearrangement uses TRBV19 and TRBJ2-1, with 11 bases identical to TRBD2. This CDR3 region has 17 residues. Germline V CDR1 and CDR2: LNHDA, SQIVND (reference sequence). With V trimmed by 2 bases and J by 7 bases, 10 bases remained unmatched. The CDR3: CASSIFSGGASRNEQFF. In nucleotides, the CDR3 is TGTGCCAGTAGTATATTTAGCGGGGGGGCATCGCGGAATGAGCAGTTCTTC.

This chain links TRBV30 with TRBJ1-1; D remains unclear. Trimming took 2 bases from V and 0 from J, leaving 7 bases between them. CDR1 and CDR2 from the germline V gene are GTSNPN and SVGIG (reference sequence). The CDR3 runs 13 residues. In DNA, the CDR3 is TGTGCCTGGAGTTTACAGCTGAACACTGAAGCTTTCTTT. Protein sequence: CAWSLQLNTEAFF. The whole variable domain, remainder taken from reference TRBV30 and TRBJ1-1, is SQTIHQWPATLVQPVGSPLSLECTVEGTSNPNLYWYRQAAGRGLQLLFYSVGIGQISSEVPQNLSASRPQDRQFILSSKKLLLSDSGFYLCAWSLQLNTEAFFGQGTRLTVV.

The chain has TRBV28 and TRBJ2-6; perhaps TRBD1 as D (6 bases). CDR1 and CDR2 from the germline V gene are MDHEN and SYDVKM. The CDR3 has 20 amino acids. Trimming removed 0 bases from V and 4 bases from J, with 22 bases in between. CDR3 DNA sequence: TGTGCCAGCAGTTTATGGATGGAGGACAGCGGCCAAGCGGGGGCCAACGTCCTGACTTTC. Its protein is CASSLWMEDSGQAGANVLTF.

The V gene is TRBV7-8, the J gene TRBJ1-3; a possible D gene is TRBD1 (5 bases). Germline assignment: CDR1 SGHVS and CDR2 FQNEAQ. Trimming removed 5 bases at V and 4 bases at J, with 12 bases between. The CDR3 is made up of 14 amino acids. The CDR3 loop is CASSIPNRGNTIYF. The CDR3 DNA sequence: TGTGCCAGCAGCATACCGAACAGGGGAAACACCATATATTTT.

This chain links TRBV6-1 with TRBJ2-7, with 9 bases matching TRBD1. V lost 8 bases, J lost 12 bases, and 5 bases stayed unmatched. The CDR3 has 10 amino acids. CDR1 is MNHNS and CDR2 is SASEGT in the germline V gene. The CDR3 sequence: CASGDRDRYF. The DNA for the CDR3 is TGTGCCAGCGGGGACAGGGATCGGTACTTC.

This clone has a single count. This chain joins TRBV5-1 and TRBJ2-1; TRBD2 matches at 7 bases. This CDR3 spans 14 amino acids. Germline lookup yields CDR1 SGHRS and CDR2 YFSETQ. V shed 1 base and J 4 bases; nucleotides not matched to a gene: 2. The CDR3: CASSLYGGYNEQFF. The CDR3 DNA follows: TGCGCCAGCAGCTTGTACGGGGGGTACAATGAGCAGTTCTTC. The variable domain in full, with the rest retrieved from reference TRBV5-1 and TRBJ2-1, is KAGVTQTPRYLIKTRGQQVTLSCSPISGHRSVSWYQQTPGQGLQFLFEYFSETQRNKGNFPGRFSGRQFSNSRSEMNVSTLELGDSALYLCASSLYGGYNEQFFGPGTRLTVL.

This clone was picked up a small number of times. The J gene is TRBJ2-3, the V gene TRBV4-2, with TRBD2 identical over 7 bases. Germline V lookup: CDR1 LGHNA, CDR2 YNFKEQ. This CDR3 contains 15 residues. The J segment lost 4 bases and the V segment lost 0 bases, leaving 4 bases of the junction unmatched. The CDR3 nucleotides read TGTGCCAGCAGCCAAGAGCCCCGGGGGGCAGATACGCAGTATTTT. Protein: CASSQEPRGADTQYF.

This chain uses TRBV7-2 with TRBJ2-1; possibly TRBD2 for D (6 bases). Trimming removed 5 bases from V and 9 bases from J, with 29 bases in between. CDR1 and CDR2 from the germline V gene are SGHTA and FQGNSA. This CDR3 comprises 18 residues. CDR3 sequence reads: CASSPPLAGLPNPSEQFF. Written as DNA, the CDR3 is TGTGCCAGCAGCCCTCCTCTTGCGGGACTCCCTAACCCCAGTGAGCAGTTCTTC.

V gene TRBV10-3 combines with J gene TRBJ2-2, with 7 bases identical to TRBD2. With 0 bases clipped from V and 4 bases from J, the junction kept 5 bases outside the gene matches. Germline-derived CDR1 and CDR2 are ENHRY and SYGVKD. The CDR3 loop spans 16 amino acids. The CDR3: CAISESSGVITGELFF. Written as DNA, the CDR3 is TGTGCCATCAGTGAGTCAAGCGGGGTCATCACCGGGGAGCTGTTTTTT.

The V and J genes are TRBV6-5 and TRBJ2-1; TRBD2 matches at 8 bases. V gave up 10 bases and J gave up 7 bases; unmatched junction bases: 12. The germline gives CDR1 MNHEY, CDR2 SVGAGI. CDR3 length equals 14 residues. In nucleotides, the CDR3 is TGTGCCACCACGAGAGCGGGGGAGAAAAATGAGCAGTTCTTC. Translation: CATTRAGEKNEQFF.

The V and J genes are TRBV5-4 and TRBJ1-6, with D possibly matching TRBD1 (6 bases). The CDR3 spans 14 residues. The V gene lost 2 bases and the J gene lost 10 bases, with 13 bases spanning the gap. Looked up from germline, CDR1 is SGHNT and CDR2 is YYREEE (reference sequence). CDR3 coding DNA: TGTGCCAGCAGCTTCGTAGGGGACATGTCACCCCTCCACTTT. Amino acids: CASSFVGDMSPLHF.

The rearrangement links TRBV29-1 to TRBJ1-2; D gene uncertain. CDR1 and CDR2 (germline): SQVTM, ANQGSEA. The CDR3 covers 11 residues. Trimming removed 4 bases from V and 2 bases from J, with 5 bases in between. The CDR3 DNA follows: TGCAGCGTTGGAGGCAACTATGGCTACACCTTC. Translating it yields CSVGGNYGYTF.

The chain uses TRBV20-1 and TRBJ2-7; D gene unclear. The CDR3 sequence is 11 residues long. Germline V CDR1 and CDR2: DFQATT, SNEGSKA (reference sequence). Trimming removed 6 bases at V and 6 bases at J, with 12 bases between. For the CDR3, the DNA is TGCAGTGCCAAGCCGGGTAGCGAGCAGTACTTC. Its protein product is CSAKPGSEQYF.

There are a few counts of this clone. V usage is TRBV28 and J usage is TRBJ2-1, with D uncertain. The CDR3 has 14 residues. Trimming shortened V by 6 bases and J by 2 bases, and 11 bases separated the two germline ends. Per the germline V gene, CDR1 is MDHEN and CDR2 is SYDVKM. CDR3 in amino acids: CASRKRRPYNEQFF. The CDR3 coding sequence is TGTGCCAGCAGGAAACGGAGACCCTACAATGAGCAGTTCTTC.

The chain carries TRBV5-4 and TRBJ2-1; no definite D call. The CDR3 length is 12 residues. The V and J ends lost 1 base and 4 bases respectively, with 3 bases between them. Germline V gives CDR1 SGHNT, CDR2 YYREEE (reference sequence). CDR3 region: CASSLLYNEQFF. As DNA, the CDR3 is TGTGCCAGCAGCTTGTTATACAATGAGCAGTTCTTC.

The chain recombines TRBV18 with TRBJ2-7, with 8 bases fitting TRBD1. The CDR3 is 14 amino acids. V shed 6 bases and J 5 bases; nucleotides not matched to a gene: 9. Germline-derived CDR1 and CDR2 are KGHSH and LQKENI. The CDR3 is CASSPPTGVNEQYF. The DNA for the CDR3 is TGTGCCAGCTCCCCCCCGACAGGGGTCAACGAGCAGTACTTC. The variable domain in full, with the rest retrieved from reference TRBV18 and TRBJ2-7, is NAGVMQNPRHLVRRRGQEARLRCSPMKGHSHVYWYRQLPEEGLKFMVYLQKENIIDESGMPKERFSAEFPKEGPSILRIQQVVRGDSAAYFCASSPPTGVNEQYFGPGTRLTVT.

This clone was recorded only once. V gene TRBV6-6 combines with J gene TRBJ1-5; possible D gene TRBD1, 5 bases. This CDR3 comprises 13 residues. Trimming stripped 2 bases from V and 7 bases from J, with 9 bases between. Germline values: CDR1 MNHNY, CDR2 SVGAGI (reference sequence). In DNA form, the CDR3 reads TGTGCCAGCAGTTACGGGGGGACCCAGCCCCAGCATTTT. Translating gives CASSYGGTQPQHF.